One sample yielded the 19 T cell receptor beta chains listed below, sequenced in a study of OX40 agonist ivuxolimab in advanced cancers. This table comes from immunoSEQ multiplex PCR, and its TCRdb copy is limited to in-frame clones, with some not included. The sample yields tens of thousands of clones, 75% to 90% seen once. The sequencing here drew on CD4+ or CD8+ T cells sorted from blood, taken in a trial of the OX40 agonist ivuxolimab. The receptors here all came from an adult with an advanced solid tumor such as melanoma, head and neck, liver or kidney cancer.

This clone was detected only once. The chain recombines TRBV29-1 with TRBJ1-3; D is ambiguous. There are 13 residues in the CDR3. The germline CDR1 and CDR2 sequences are SQVTM and ANQGSEA. V was shortened by 5 bases and J by 3 bases, with 11 bases between the two germline ends. In DNA, the CDR3 is TGCAGCGTTCAAGGGTCGTATGGAAACACCATATATTTT. Its translation: CSVQGSYGNTIYF.

This chain uses TRBV5-4 with TRBJ2-5; TRBD2 matches at 13 bases. The CDR3 is made up of 16 amino acids. The V gene's germline CDR1 is SGHNT and CDR2 YYREEE (reference sequence). The V gene end was trimmed by 2 bases and the J gene end by 2 bases; junction bases not matched to a gene: 3. CDR3 sequence (DNA): TGTGCCAGCAGCTTACAGACTAGCGGGAGGCAAGAGACCCAGTACTTC. This sequence encodes CASSLQTSGRQETQYF.

In this sample, this clone turned up a few times. The chain uses TRBV10-3 and TRBJ1-1; possibly TRBD1 for D (5 bases). V lost 2 bases to trimming and J lost 4 bases, with 14 bases between them. This CDR3 region has 15 residues. Germline values: CDR1 ENHRY, CDR2 SYGVKD. The CDR3 nucleotides are TGTGCCATCAGTGAGCAGGACACGCAGGGCACTGAAGCTTTCTTT. Protein sequence: CAISEQDTQGTEAFF.

The CDR3 DNA reads TGTGCCAGCAGCCCCGGAGGATCCTACAATGAGCAGTTCTTC. It specifies CASSPGGSYNEQFF. This chain joins TRBV7-9 and TRBJ2-1; D is possibly TRBD2 (5 bases). Germline CDR1 and CDR2: SEHNR and FQNEAQ (reference sequence). The V end lost 5 bases, the J end lost 1 base, and 9 bases lay between the germline ends. This CDR3 has 14 residues. Full variable domain (rest looked up from reference TRBV7-9 and TRBJ2-1): DTGVSQNPRHKITKRGQNVTFRCDPISEHNRLYWYRQTLGQGPEFLTYFQNEAQLEKSRLLSDRFSAERPKGSFSTLEIQRTEQGDSAMYLCASSPGGSYNEQFFGPGTRLTVL.

V and J are TRBV28 and TRBJ2-5; no definite D call. CDR1 is MDHEN and CDR2 is SYDVKM in the germline V gene. The V gene lost 7 bases and the J gene lost 5 bases, with 11 bases spanning the gap. The CDR3 covers 12 residues. CDR3 in DNA: TGTGCCAGCAACGAACGGCAGGAGACCCAGTACTTC. Translation: CASNERQETQYF.

V usage is TRBV28 and J usage is TRBJ1-5; 7 positions agree with TRBD1. This CDR3 has 15 amino acids. The V gene end was trimmed by 3 bases and the J gene end by 4 bases; junction bases not matched to a gene: 6. Germline CDR1 MDHEN, CDR2 SYDVKM. CDR3 nucleotide sequence: TGTGCCAGCAGTTTGGGGCAGGGGGGTAATCAGCCCCAGCATTTT. Encoded protein: CASSLGQGGNQPQHF.

The chain is built from TRBV27 and TRBJ2-7, with 8 bases aligning to TRBD1. Germline CDR1 is MNHEY and CDR2 is SMNVEV (reference sequence). The CDR3 spans 12 residues. V shed 6 bases and J 5 bases; nucleotides not matched to a gene: 3. The CDR3 DNA is TGTGCCAGCAGGGGGACAGGTCACGAGCAGTACTTC. It codes for CASRGTGHEQYF.

CDR3 protein: CASSLREVAGGRETQYF. CDR3 DNA sequence: TGTGCCAGCAGCTTACGGGAGGTAGCGGGAGGGAGAGAGACCCAGTACTTC. The chain uses TRBV7-7 and TRBJ2-5; 11 positions agree with TRBD2. The length of the CDR3 is 17 residues. Germline V gene data show CDR1 as SSHAT and CDR2 as FNYEAQ (reference sequence). The V and J ends lost 2 bases and 4 bases, in that order; junction bases with no gene match: 9. Combining the CDR3 with reference TRBV7-7 and TRBJ2-5 gives the whole variable domain GAGVSQSPRYKVTKRGQDVTLRCDPISSHATLYWYQQALGQGPEFLTYFNYEAQPDKSGLPSDRFSAERPEGSISTLTIQRTEQRDSAMYRCASSLREVAGGRETQYFGPGTRLLVL.

This clone was observed once. This chain uses TRBV19 with TRBJ2-2; 8 bases are a match to TRBD1. The ends lost 1 base at V and 6 bases at J; junction bases unmatched: 4. The germline V gene encodes CDR1 LNHDA and CDR2 SQIVND (reference sequence). This CDR3 comprises 15 residues. The CDR3: CASSIGDRIAGELFF. CDR3 DNA: TGTGCCAGTAGTATAGGGGACAGGATTGCCGGGGAGCTGTTTTTT.

This chain uses TRBV19 with TRBJ1-1; D not resolved. V lost 7 bases and J lost 1, with 13 bases in between. The CDR3 totals 14 residues. The germline V gene encodes CDR1 LNHDA and CDR2 SQIVND (reference sequence). The CDR3 DNA reads TGTGCCAGTATGGATCCGACGGAGAACACTGAAGCTTTCTTT. The encoded protein is CASMDPTENTEAFF.

Only one count was recorded for this clone. The rearrangement links TRBV5-1 to TRBJ2-2, with TRBD2 as a possible D gene (6 bases). The germline V and J ends were trimmed by 0 bases and 7 bases, with 16 bases remaining between them. There are 16 residues in the CDR3. Per the germline V gene, CDR1 is SGHRS and CDR2 is YFSETQ. The CDR3 DNA reads as TGCGCCAGCAGCTTGGATGGAGGGCCAAGTAGCGGGGAGCTGTTTTTT. The encoded protein is CASSLDGGPSSGELFF.

The CDR3 loop reads CATQPLTSASSYEQYF. The CDR3 nucleotides read TGTGCCACCCAACCCCTGACTAGCGCCTCCTCCTACGAGCAGTACTTC. This chain connects TRBV27 to TRBJ2-7, with 8 bases lining up with TRBD2. From germline, CDR1 is MNHEY and CDR2 SMNVEV (reference sequence). The CDR3 loop spans 16 amino acids. V lost 10 bases, J lost 0 bases, and 14 bases stayed unmatched.

Comment on this clone: This CDR3 is also generated by other DNA sequences in the sample. The chain combines TRBV6-1 with TRBJ1-1; TRBD1 agrees at 7 bases. Germline CDR1 MNHNS, CDR2 SASEGT. V shed 4 bases and J 2 bases; nucleotides not matched to a gene: 7. The CDR3 totals 15 residues. The CDR3 here is CASSARQGTNTEAFF. In nucleotides, the CDR3 is TGTGCCAGCAGTGCTCGACAGGGCACTAACACTGAAGCTTTCTTT.

The V gene is TRBV7-9, the J gene TRBJ1-5, with D perhaps matching TRBD1 (6 bases). The CDR3 is made up of 14 amino acids. The germline V and J ends were trimmed by 3 bases and 6 bases, with 12 bases remaining between them. CDR1 is SEHNR and CDR2 is FQNEAQ in the germline V gene (reference sequence). CDR3 in amino acids: CASSLEGVVQPQHF. CDR3 nucleotides: TGTGCCAGCAGCTTGGAGGGGGTGGTTCAGCCCCAGCATTTT. The whole variable domain, remainder taken from reference TRBV7-9 and TRBJ1-5, is DTGVSQNPRHKITKRGQNVTFRCDPISEHNRLYWYRQTLGQGPEFLTYFQNEAQLEKSRLLSDRFSAERPKGSFSTLEIQRTEQGDSAMYLCASSLEGVVQPQHFGDGTRLSIL.

The DNA for the CDR3 is TGTGCCAGCAGCTTTGTGGCTAGCGGGAACACCGGGGAGCTGTTTTTT. This sequence encodes CASSFVASGNTGELFF. The chain links TRBV5-4 to TRBJ2-2, with TRBD2 matching 7 bases. With V trimmed by 2 bases and J by 1 base, 5 bases remained unmatched. The CDR3 totals 16 residues. Germline CDR1 is SGHNT and CDR2 is YYREEE (reference sequence).

The chain employs TRBV5-4 and TRBJ2-6; the match to TRBD1 covers 7 bases. The trim removed 3 bases at V and 17 bases at J, leaving 17 bases unmatched. From germline, CDR1 is SGHNT and CDR2 YYREEE (reference sequence). This CDR3 has 15 residues. The CDR3 region has the DNA TGTGCCAGCAGCTATCTGGGGACAGTAGGACCCGACGTGACTTTC. This codes for CASSYLGTVGPDVTF. The full variable domain, with the rest looked up from reference TRBV5-4 and TRBJ2-6, is ETGVTQSPTHLIKTRGQQVTLRCSSQSGHNTVSWYQQALGQGPQFIFQYYREEENGRGNFPPRFSGLQFPNYSSELNVNALELDDSALYLCASSYLGTVGPDVTFGAGSRLTVL.

The V call is TRBV7-2, the J call TRBJ1-5; no clear D. This CDR3 comprises 15 residues. Germline-derived CDR1 and CDR2 are SGHTA and FQGNSA. Deletions cut 1 base from V and 0 bases from J, with 7 bases between. The CDR3 protein is CASSLGRYSNQPQHF. For the CDR3, the DNA is TGTGCCAGCAGCTTAGGGCGGTATAGCAATCAGCCCCAGCATTTT.

This clone was observed a single time. The chain uses TRBV6-6 and TRBJ2-1, with D maybe TRBD2 (6 bases). CDR3 length equals 13 residues. The V end was cut by 5 bases, the J end by 6 bases, with 11 bases between. The germline V gene encodes CDR1 MNHNY and CDR2 SVGAGI (reference sequence). This chain's CDR3 is CASSPGEPNEQFF. The CDR3 DNA reads as TGTGCCAGCAGTCCGGGGGAGCCCAATGAGCAGTTCTTC.

This clone has only one observation. The gene calls are TRBV11-1 and TRBJ1-1; a weak D match, TRBD1 (6 bases). CDR3 size: 15 residues. V lost 1 base and J 4 bases, leaving 13 bases between the germline ends. Germline CDR1 and CDR2: SGHAT and FQDESV (reference sequence). CDR3 sequence: CASSLGRGRGTEAFF. In nucleotides, the CDR3 is TGTGCCAGCAGCTTAGGCAGGGGTCGGGGCACTGAAGCTTTCTTT.